The 29 T cell receptor beta chains below were found in one sample sequenced in a study of blood T cell repertoires in COVID-19. The assay was immunoSEQ multiplex PCR, and TCRdb's table has in-frame clones only and misses some. In the table there are roughly 69,000 clones, 88% of which are singletons. Sequenced: peripheral blood. Receptor source: a human donor in a cohort sampled during active COVID-19.

The chain has TRBV5-1 and TRBJ2-7; 9 bases are a match to TRBD1. The CDR3 runs to 14 residues. J gave up 5 bases and V 4 bases, and 7 bases lay outside the gene matches. Germline V gene lookup returns CDR1 SGHRS and CDR2 YFSETQ. The CDR3: CASSMRQGGHEQYF. DNA of the CDR3: TGCGCCAGCAGCATGAGACAGGGGGGCCACGAGCAGTACTTC.

This rearrangement joins TRBV5-1 to TRBJ2-7, with TRBD2 matching over 7 bases. There are 14 residues in the CDR3. V shed 0 bases, J shed 4 bases, and the junction held 4 bases outside the gene matches. CDR1 is SGHRS and CDR2 is YFSETQ in the germline V gene. The CDR3 DNA sequence: TGCGCCAGCAGCTTGGTCAGCGGGAAATACGAGCAGTACTTC. This codes for CASSLVSGKYEQYF. Looking up the rest from reference TRBV5-1 and TRBJ2-7 gives the full variable domain: KAGVTQTPRYLIKTRGQQVTLSCSPISGHRSVSWYQQTPGQGLQFLFEYFSETQRNKGNFPGRFSGRQFSNSRSEMNVSTLELGDSALYLCASSLVSGKYEQYFGPGTRLTVT.

V and J are TRBV6-5 and TRBJ2-2, with 11 bases lining up with TRBD1. Germline CDR1 reads MNHEY; CDR2 reads SVGAGI. The ends lost 7 bases at V and 2 bases at J; junction bases unmatched: 3. CDR3 length equals 15 residues. In DNA, the CDR3 is TGTGCCAGCAAGGGGACAGGGGGTAACACCGGGGAGCTGTTTTTT. It specifies CASKGTGGNTGELFF.

The chain joins TRBV18 to TRBJ1-1; D gene unclear. This CDR3 region has 15 residues. The V gene's germline CDR1 is KGHSH and CDR2 LQKENI. V shed 1 base and J shed 4 bases, with 13 bases lying between them. CDR3 bases: TGTGCCAGCTCACCACAGCCTCGGAGCCCCACTGAAGCTTTCTTT. This encodes CASSPQPRSPTEAFF.

This rearrangement joins TRBV5-1 to TRBJ2-7; the D gene is possibly TRBD2 (7 bases). Trimming cost V 1 base and J 1 base, with 15 bases left between them. The CDR3 is 16 amino acids. Germline V gene sequence: CDR1 SGHRS, CDR2 YFSETQ. The CDR3 sequence: CASSLRGGGASYEQYF. The DNA of the CDR3 is TGCGCCAGCAGCTTGAGGGGCGGGGGCGCATCCTACGAGCAGTACTTC.

The chain recombines TRBV7-8 with TRBJ1-5; D perhaps matches TRBD1 (6 bases). This CDR3 contains 15 residues. Trimming stripped 3 bases from V and 0 bases from J, with 9 bases between. From germline, CDR1 is SGHVS and CDR2 FQNEAQ. Here the CDR3 DNA reads TGTGCCAGCAGCTTTCAGACAGGTAGCAATCAGCCCCAGCATTTT. This codes for CASSFQTGSNQPQHF.

The chain has TRBV7-9 and TRBJ2-3; D is uncertain. CDR3 size: 15 residues. The V end lost 1 base, the J end lost 0 bases, and 8 bases lay between the germline ends. CDR1 and CDR2 (germline): SEHNR, FQNEAQ (reference sequence). CDR3 bases: TGTGCCAGCAGCTTAGACCCGACAAGCACAGATACGCAGTATTTT. Protein product: CASSLDPTSTDTQYF.

V usage is TRBV7-9 and J usage is TRBJ2-1; TRBD2 agrees at 11 bases. Unmatched junction bases numbered 15, after V lost 1 base and J lost 7 bases. CDR1 is SEHNR, CDR2 FQNEAQ, per germline (reference sequence). The CDR3 contains 19 residues. This CDR3 reads CASSLGAETSGILWNEQFF. For the CDR3, the DNA is TGTGCCAGCAGCTTAGGAGCGGAGACTAGCGGGATATTATGGAATGAGCAGTTCTTC.

This chain uses TRBV7-8 with TRBJ1-5, with D maybe TRBD1 (5 bases). V lost 6 bases, J lost 2 bases, and 26 bases lay in between. The CDR3 sequence is 19 residues long. CDR1 is SGHVS and CDR2 is FQNEAQ in the germline V gene. CDR3 amino acids: CASSSRVVGGSMGNQPQHF. The CDR3 coding sequence is TGTGCCAGCAGTTCCCGGGTGGTCGGGGGAAGTATGGGCAATCAGCCCCAGCATTTT.

This chain connects TRBV6-5 to TRBJ1-5; possibly TRBD1 for D (6 bases). This CDR3 region has 14 residues. CDR1 is MNHEY and CDR2 is SVGAGI in the germline V gene. The V and J ends lost 6 bases and 2 bases respectively, with 11 bases between them. CDR3 DNA sequence: TGTGCCAGCAGCTCAGGGGTTGGCAATCAGCCCCAGCATTTT. Encoded protein: CASSSGVGNQPQHF.

The chain has TRBV24-1 and TRBJ1-2; D perhaps matches TRBD1 (6 bases). From germline, CDR1 is KGHDR and CDR2 SFDVKD. Trimming shortened V by 1 base and J by 7 bases, and 9 bases separated the two germline ends. The CDR3 has 13 residues. CDR3 in amino acids: CATSDFVGGGYTF. The CDR3 DNA sequence: TGTGCCACCAGTGATTTCGTAGGGGGTGGCTACACCTTC.

The chain recombines TRBV10-2 with TRBJ1-6; perhaps TRBD1 as D (6 bases). Germline V lookup: CDR1 WSHSY, CDR2 SAAADI. V was cut by 3 bases and J by 8 bases, with 14 bases left in between. CDR3 length: 15 amino acids. CDR3 DNA sequence: TGCGCCAGCAGTGACCCCCCAGGGACACATTCACCCCTCCACTTT. As protein: CASSDPPGTHSPLHF.

This clone has just a few counts. The chain joins TRBV5-5 to TRBJ1-1, with TRBD1 identical over 7 bases. This CDR3 region has 14 residues. Germline trimming cut 4 bases from V and 1 base from J; bases unmatched to any gene: 4. Looked up from germline, CDR1 is SGHKS and CDR2 is YYEKEE (reference sequence). CDR3 nucleotide sequence: TGTGCCAGCAGCCGGGGACAGTCGAACACTGAAGCTTTCTTT. Residues: CASSRGQSNTEAFF.

This rearrangement joins TRBV5-1 to TRBJ2-3; perhaps TRBD1 as D (6 bases). Trimming took off 0 bases at V and 1 base at J, with 9 bases between the two ends. The V gene's germline CDR1 is SGHRS and CDR2 YFSETQ. CDR3 length: 15 residues. CDR3 sequence reads: CASSLEDRRTDTQYF. The DNA of the CDR3 is TGCGCCAGCAGCTTGGAGGACAGACGCACAGATACGCAGTATTTT.

This chain connects TRBV7-2 to TRBJ2-7, with D uncertain. The V gene's germline CDR1 is SGHTA and CDR2 FQGNSA. The CDR3 runs 15 residues. The V gene lost 0 bases and the J gene lost 3 bases, with 12 bases spanning the gap. CDR3 nucleotides: TGTGCCAGCAGCTTAGCGATGGAGCTTGGCTACGAGCAGTACTTC. Its translation is CASSLAMELGYEQYF.

This chain joins TRBV11-2 and TRBJ2-4, with D possibly TRBD2 on 5 matching bases. This CDR3 has 16 amino acids. The germline V gene encodes CDR1 SGHAT and CDR2 FQNNGV. V dropped 4 bases and J dropped 0 bases, with 13 bases sitting between them. CDR3 DNA: TGTGCCAGCAGCTCACTGAGGGCCATAGCCAAAAACATTCAGTACTTC. Translation: CASSSLRAIAKNIQYF.

The V call is TRBV5-1, the J call TRBJ2-1; 10 bases line up with TRBD2. CDR3 length: 15 residues. The germline V gene encodes CDR1 SGHRS and CDR2 YFSETQ. V shed 3 bases, J shed 3 bases, and the junction held 3 bases outside the gene matches. In DNA, the CDR3 is TGCGCCAGCAGCTCCCCTAGCGGGGGCTACAATGAGCAGTTCTTC. Translation gives CASSSPSGGYNEQFF.

The rearrangement links TRBV5-1 to TRBJ1-6, with D possibly being TRBD1 (5 bases). Trimming stripped 5 bases from V and 9 bases from J, with 15 bases between. CDR3 length: 14 amino acids. CDR1 is SGHRS and CDR2 is YFSETQ in the germline V gene. This CDR3 is CASSGAGKPSPLHF. CDR3 bases: TGCGCCAGCAGTGGGGCAGGGAAGCCTTCACCCCTCCACTTT.

This chain connects TRBV19 to TRBJ2-2; 7 positions agree with TRBD2. The germline V gene has CDR1 LNHDA and CDR2 SQIVND (reference sequence). The CDR3 consists of 13 residues. After removal of 5 bases from V and 7 bases from J, the junction contained 4 bases not matched to a gene. The DNA for the CDR3 is TGTGCCAGTAGTGTCAGCGGGATCGGGGAGCTGTTTTTT. This gives the protein CASSVSGIGELFF.

The chain's CDR3 is CASSYGLAGGVPGELFF. Written as DNA, the CDR3 is TGTGCCAGCAGCTATGGACTAGCGGGAGGTGTCCCCGGGGAGCTGTTTTTT. The chain combines TRBV7-9 with TRBJ2-2; 14 bases align to TRBD2. V lost 4 bases and J lost 6; bases outside the gene matches: 7. The CDR3 runs 17 residues. Germline loops: CDR1 SEHNR, CDR2 FQNEAQ (reference sequence).

This sequence joins TRBV5-4 and TRBJ2-7; TRBD1 agrees at 11 bases. This CDR3 is 14 amino acids long. V lost 4 bases, J lost 5 bases, and 5 bases stayed unmatched. Germline CDR1 SGHNT, CDR2 YYREEE (reference sequence). The CDR3 DNA is TGTGCCAGCAGCGCAAGGACAGGGGGCAACGAGCAGTACTTC. This translates into CASSARTGGNEQYF.

The chain combines TRBV27 with TRBJ1-5, with D possibly TRBD1 on 5 matching bases. V lost 6 bases and J 4 bases, leaving 19 bases between the germline ends. The germline gives CDR1 MNHEY, CDR2 SMNVEV (reference sequence). The CDR3 extends over 16 amino acids. This chain's CDR3 is CASSPRAGRWNQPQHF. In nucleotides, the CDR3 is TGTGCCAGCAGCCCCCGGGCAGGGCGGTGGAATCAGCCCCAGCATTTT.

The CDR3 DNA sequence: TGTGCCAGCAGCCCAGGGACTAGCGGTCGTGAGCAGTTCTTC. As protein: CASSPGTSGREQFF. This sequence joins TRBV5-4 and TRBJ2-1, with 11 nucleotides matching TRBD2. This CDR3 contains 14 residues. The germline CDR1 and CDR2 sequences are SGHNT and YYREEE (reference sequence). The V and J ends lost 4 bases and 9 bases, in that order; junction bases with no gene match: 6.

The rearrangement links TRBV29-1 to TRBJ1-5; D may be TRBD1 (5 bases). CDR1 SQVTM and CDR2 ANQGSEA come from the germline V gene. CDR3 length: 14 residues. The germline V and J ends were trimmed by 5 bases and 4 bases, with 15 bases remaining between them. The CDR3 nucleotides are TGCAGCGTTATATGGGACGGGGGAAATCAGCCCCAGCATTTT. As protein: CSVIWDGGNQPQHF.

The chain recombines TRBV29-1 with TRBJ2-1, with 7 bases fitting TRBD1. The CDR3 sequence is 15 residues long. Germline lookup yields CDR1 SQVTM and CDR2 ANQGSEA. Losses at the gene ends were 7 bases for V and 1 base for J; bases not matched to a gene: 10. The CDR3 region has the DNA TGCAGCGGTAGAACAGGGGTGGGATCCTACAATGAGCAGTTCTTC. This codes for CSGRTGVGSYNEQFF.

This clone has just a few counts. The chain joins TRBV6-6 to TRBJ2-5; TRBD1 matches at 10 bases. Germline CDR1 reads MNHNY; CDR2 reads SVGAGI (reference sequence). J lost 5 bases, V lost 4 bases, and 10 bases had no gene match. The CDR3 totals 16 residues. The CDR3 coding sequence is TGTGCCAGCAGTTTCCCCAGGACAGGGGGATCGGAGACCCAGTACTTC. This translates into CASSFPRTGGSETQYF.

The rearrangement uses TRBV5-1 and TRBJ2-1, with 10 bases matching TRBD2. The CDR3 is 15 residues long. Germline lookup yields CDR1 SGHRS and CDR2 YFSETQ. V trimming: 4 bases; J trimming: 3 bases; junction bases outside the gene matches: 4. CDR3 nucleotides: TGCGCCAGCAGCAGAACTAGCGGGGACTACAATGAGCAGTTCTTC. This translates into CASSRTSGDYNEQFF.

The gene calls are TRBV19 and TRBJ2-5; possibly TRBD2 for D (7 bases). The CDR3 has 14 residues. CDR1 is LNHDA, CDR2 SQIVND, per germline (reference sequence). V dropped 3 bases and J dropped 5 bases, with 13 bases sitting between them. CDR3 DNA sequence: TGTGCCAGTAGTATCGGTAGGGGGGGGGAGACCCAGTACTTC. Protein product: CASSIGRGGETQYF.

The V gene is TRBV5-1, the J gene TRBJ2-6, with 9 bases that match TRBD1. From germline, CDR1 is SGHRS and CDR2 YFSETQ. CDR3 size: 16 residues. The J segment lost 2 bases and the V segment lost 5 bases, leaving 5 bases of the junction unmatched. The CDR3 loop reads CASSRTGGTGANVLTF. The CDR3 bases are TGCGCCAGCAGTCGAACAGGGGGCACTGGGGCCAACGTCCTGACTTTC. Combining the CDR3 with reference TRBV5-1 and TRBJ2-6 gives the whole variable domain KAGVTQTPRYLIKTRGQQVTLSCSPISGHRSVSWYQQTPGQGLQFLFEYFSETQRNKGNFPGRFSGRQFSNSRSEMNVSTLELGDSALYLCASSRTGGTGANVLTFGAGSRLTVL.